These T cell receptor beta chains were read from a single sample in a study of blood T cell repertoires in COVID-19. TCRdb keeps only in-frame clones here, not all; method: immunoSEQ multiplex PCR. The sample has 290,000 or so clones; approximately 91% are singletons. Sequencing was carried out using peripheral blood. These receptor sequences come from a woman younger than 45 with COVID-19, enrolled during active disease. The CDR3 runs from the conserved cysteine through the conserved F or W. Fields, in order: V gene, clone size, D gene, CDR3 length, J gene, CDR3 protein, CDR3 DNA. The D gene is left open where the match is weak. Clone size is given for some rows only: seen once, a few or many times, or a class if the clone is expanded.

TRBV15	NA	NA	13	TRBJ2-1	CATSRDISVEQFF	TGTGCCACCAGCAGAGATATCTCGGTGGAGCAGTTCTTC
TRBV4-1	NA	NA	15	TRBJ2-2	CASSQATGNTGELFF	TGCGCCAGCAGCCAAGCTACAGGGAACACCGGGGAGCTGTTTTTT
TRBV5-4	NA	NA	15	TRBJ2-3	CASSPKEGGTDTQYF	TGTGCCAGCAGCCCCAAGGAAGGGGGCACAGATACGCAGTATTTT
TRBV18	NA	TRBD1	14	TRBJ1-2	CASSAIDRGLGYTF	TGTGCCAGCTCAGCCATTGACAGGGGCTTAGGCTACACCTTC
TRBV7-2	NA	TRBD1	12	TRBJ1-2	CASSLVGGGYTF	TGTGCCAGCAGCTTAGTAGGGGGCGGCTACACCTTC
TRBV2	NA	TRBD2	12	TRBJ2-5	CASRGGDSRLYF	TGTGCCAGCCGGGGGGGGGACTCTCGGCTGTACTTC
TRBV29-1	NA	NA	12	TRBJ1-1	CSAKTGNTEAFF	TGCAGCGCAAAGACAGGGAACACTGAAGCTTTCTTT
TRBV3-1/TRBV3-2	once	NA	13	TRBJ2-2	CASSQGNAGELFF	TGTGCCAGCAGCCAAGGTAATGCCGGGGAGCTGTTTTTT
TRBV4-2	NA	TRBD2	20	TRBJ2-1	CASSQEETSGGRGGYNEQFF	TGTGCCAGCAGCCAAGAGGAGACTAGCGGGGGAAGGGGAGGCTACAATGAGCAGTTCTTC
TRBV7-2	NA	NA	15	TRBJ1-5	CASRPSGASNQPQHF	TGTGCCAGCAGACCCTCGGGAGCCAGCAATCAGCCCCAGCATTTT
TRBV3-1/TRBV3-2	once	TRBD2	16	TRBJ2-2	CASSQSIAGATGELFF	TGTGCCAGCAGCCAATCTATAGCGGGAGCCACCGGGGAGCTGTTTTTT
TRBV5-1	NA	TRBD1	15	TRBJ1-2	CASSLSGTGHYGYTF	TGCGCCAGCAGCTTGTCCGGGACAGGGCACTATGGCTACACCTTC
TRBV15	NA	TRBD2	17	TRBJ2-2	CATSREPGGPSTGELFF	TGTGCCACCAGCAGAGAACCGGGAGGGCCGTCGACCGGGGAGCTGTTTTTT
TRBV19	once	TRBD1	15	TRBJ2-7	CASSIRAGQGYEQYF	TGTGCCAGTAGTATAAGAGCAGGACAGGGCTACGAGCAGTACTTC
TRBV19	NA	TRBD1	13	TRBJ1-5	CASSGDRDQPQHF	TGTGCCAGTAGTGGGGACAGGGATCAGCCCCAGCATTTT
TRBV3-1/TRBV3-2	NA	TRBD1	15	TRBJ2-3	CASSQGGQRTDTQYF	TGTGCCAGCAGCCAAGGGGGACAGCGCACAGATACGCAGTATTTT
TRBV7-3	NA	TRBD1	14	TRBJ1-1	CASSLLGGDTEAFF	TGTGCCAGCAGCTTATTAGGGGGCGACACTGAAGCTTTCTTT
TRBV12-5	NA	TRBD1	15	TRBJ2-7	CASGLLRTGGDEQYF	TGTGCTAGTGGTTTGCTCCGGACAGGGGGGGACGAGCAGTACTTC
TRBV27	few	TRBD2	17	TRBJ2-7	CASSLSPLLAGAGEQYF	TGTGCCAGCAGTTTAAGCCCCCTCCTAGCGGGAGCTGGCGAGCAGTACTTC
TRBV24-1	NA	NA	16	TRBJ1-3	CAAREPVASSGNTIYF	TGTGCCGCGCGCGAGCCCGTTGCGAGCTCTGGAAACACCATATATTTT
TRBV29-1	NA	TRBD1	11	TRBJ1-2	CSVVDGTAYTF	TGCAGCGTTGTAGACGGGACAGCCTACACCTTC
TRBV11-3	NA	NA	11	TRBJ2-1	CASSLAGEQFF	TGTGCCAGCAGCTTAGCGGGTGAGCAGTTCTTC
TRBV7-9	NA	NA	16	TRBJ2-1	CASSLALSAPKDEQFF	TGTGCCAGCAGCTTAGCGCTTAGCGCCCCGAAGGATGAGCAGTTCTTC
TRBV11-3	NA	NA	13	TRBJ2-7	CASSYTPTYEQYF	TGTGCCAGCAGCTATACTCCCACCTACGAGCAGTACTTC
TRBV3-1/TRBV3-2	NA	NA	14	TRBJ1-1	CASSQKGMNTEAFF	TGTGCCAGCAGCCAAAAGGGGATGAACACTGAAGCTTTCTTT
TRBV5-4	NA	NA	13	TRBJ1-4	CASSLAGDEKLFF	TGTGCCAGCAGCTTGGCGGGGGATGAAAAACTGTTTTTT
TRBV5-1	NA	TRBD1	15	TRBJ1-6	CASHPGTGSNSPLHF	TGCGCCAGCCACCCCGGGACAGGGAGTAATTCACCCCTCCACTTT